Listed below are T cell receptor beta chains from one sample, sequenced in a study of shared clonotypes between healthy human individuals. Assay: immunoSEQ multiplex PCR; the TCRdb copy retains only in-frame clones and omits some. Of roughly 520,000 clones in the sample, 95% to 96% were seen once. Material for sequencing was naive CD4+ T cells sorted from blood. The receptors stem from a woman in her twenties or thirties in good health. Both conserved end residues are part of each CDR3. Only part of the rows carry a size: once, few, many, or a class if the clone is expanded.

j_gene,v_gene,abundance,CDR3aa
TRBJ2-1,TRBV5-6,.,CASPPGPRSYNEQFF
TRBJ2-2,TRBV11-2,once,CASSPGGRGLNTGELFF
TRBJ2-7,TRBV10-2,.,CASSERGYRPYEQYF
TRBJ2-7,TRBV28,.,CASSFSGFTYEQYF
TRBJ2-5,TRBV4-1,.,CASSQGTAETQYF
TRBJ1-2,TRBV29-1,.,CSVEDQDRVNYGYTF
TRBJ2-1,TRBV10-3,.,CASQASGDNEQFF
TRBJ1-2,TRBV28,.,CASSLVVGNYGYTF
TRBJ1-1,TRBV18,.,CASSPALTETEAFF
TRBJ2-1,TRBV11-2,.,CASSPRLAGGSNEQFF
TRBJ2-5,TRBV19,.,CATAQSNLVGPFGEQYF
TRBJ2-2,TRBV18,.,CASSLYIQTNTGELFF
TRBJ2-7,TRBV6-1,.,CASSEKRFWEEQYF
TRBJ2-3,TRBV28,.,CASSSAGITDTQYF
TRBJ2-3,TRBV6-4,.,CASSEGSTDTQYF